Below are 21 T cell receptor beta chains sequenced from a single sample in a study of blood T cell repertoires in COVID-19. The data were produced by immunoSEQ multiplex PCR, yet TCRdb's version contains in-frame clones alone and is incomplete. Here the sample spans under 200,000 clones, roughly 80% being singletons. The specimen was peripheral blood. These receptors originate from a man aged 18 to 29 with active or convalescent COVID-19.

The V gene is TRBV7-2, the J gene TRBJ1-2; TRBD1 might be the D (6 bases). The germline V gene encodes CDR1 SGHTA and CDR2 FQGNSA. This CDR3 is 17 amino acids long. The V end lost 3 bases, the J end lost 0 bases, and 17 bases lay between the germline ends. CDR3 coding DNA: TGTGCCAGCAGCTTCCCTGGACAGTCCAGAGCTAACTATGGCTACACCTTC. Translating it yields CASSFPGQSRANYGYTF.

This clone was detected only a few times. The J gene is TRBJ1-3, the V gene TRBV4-2; possibly TRBD1 for D (6 bases). The CDR3 length is 18 residues. Deletions cut 1 base from V and 0 bases from J, with 16 bases between. CDR1 is LGHNA and CDR2 is YNFKEQ in the germline V gene. CDR3 coding DNA: TGTGCCAGCAGCCAAGTGGGTGGACAGTTGATCTCTGGAAACACCATATATTTT. Translation: CASSQVGGQLISGNTIYF.

The chain employs TRBV6-2 or TRBV6-3 and TRBJ2-2, with D unresolved. The CDR3 totals 13 residues. Germline V CDR1 and CDR2: MNHEY, SVGEGT. The ends were cut back, 2 bases at V and 3 bases at J, with 4 bases in the middle. Written as DNA, the CDR3 is TGTGCCAGCAGTTACCGGGACACCGGGGAGCTGTTTTTT. This gives the protein CASSYRDTGELFF.

This clone was detected only a few times. Here the CDR3 DNA reads TGTGCCAGCAGCTTAGTCAGGGGAAGGACAGATACGCAGTATTTT. This codes for CASSLVRGRTDTQYF. V and J are TRBV7-9 and TRBJ2-3, with a weak D call TRBD1 (6 bases). From germline, CDR1 is SEHNR and CDR2 FQNEAQ (reference sequence). Between the trimmed V and J ends, which lost 1 base and 3 bases, there was a span of 11 bases. This CDR3 comprises 15 residues.

This chain links TRBV13 with TRBJ2-3; 14 bases match TRBD2. Unmatched junction bases numbered 8, after V lost 5 bases and J lost 4 bases. CDR1 PRHDT and CDR2 FYEKMQ come from the germline V gene (reference sequence). The CDR3 runs 17 residues. The CDR3 DNA is TGTGCCAGCAGCCAACCGGGACTAGCGGGAGTAGCAGATACGCAGTATTTT. Translated, it gives CASSQPGLAGVADTQYF.

The rearrangement joins TRBV3-1 (or the pseudogene TRBV3-2) to TRBJ1-5, with 11 positions matching TRBD1. Germline loops: CDR1 LGHDT, CDR2 YNNKEL (reference sequence). The junction had 2 bases not matched to a gene; V was cut back by 4 bases and J by 6 bases. The CDR3 has 14 residues. The CDR3 nucleotides read TGTGCCAGCAGCCGGACAGGGGGCTCTCAGCCCCAGCATTTT. The encoded protein is CASSRTGGSQPQHF.

In this sample, this clone turned up a few times. The CDR3 DNA is TGTGCCAGCAGCCAAGGGGACACTGGCTACACCTTC. Protein product: CASSQGDTGYTF. The chain links TRBV3-1 (or the pseudogene TRBV3-2) to TRBJ1-2, with TRBD1 as a possible D gene (6 bases). V was trimmed by 1 base and J by 7 bases, leaving 7 bases between them. CDR3 length equals 12 residues. CDR1 is LGHDT, CDR2 YNNKEL, per germline (reference sequence).

The rearrangement uses TRBV5-1 and TRBJ1-1; D call uncertain. Germline loops: CDR1 SGHRS, CDR2 YFSETQ. The CDR3 has 16 residues. V lost 4 bases and J 4 bases, leaving 20 bases between the germline ends. The CDR3 region has the DNA TGCGCCAGCAGCCCCCGGGGAGGCGGAAGCGGCACTGAAGCTTTCTTT. Residues: CASSPRGGGSGTEAFF.

This chain connects TRBV6-5 to TRBJ1-1, with 7 bases matching TRBD1. J was trimmed by 0 bases and V by 6 bases; bases with no gene match: 1. In germline, CDR1 is MNHEY, CDR2 SVGAGI. The CDR3 has 13 residues. The CDR3: CASRGQMNTEAFF. CDR3 in DNA: TGTGCCAGCAGGGGACAGATGAACACTGAAGCTTTCTTT.

The chain links TRBV3-1 (or the pseudogene TRBV3-2) to TRBJ1-6, with D unresolved. Germline CDR1 reads LGHDT; CDR2 reads YNNKEL (reference sequence). CDR3 length: 14 amino acids. Trimming took 0 bases from V and 7 from J, leaving 7 bases between them. The CDR3 bases are TGTGCCAGCAGCCAAGATCTTCCCAATTCACCCCTCCACTTT. It codes for CASSQDLPNSPLHF.

This clone was seen more than once but under ten times. The chain joins TRBV7-2 to TRBJ2-1, with 8 bases matching TRBD1. The length of the CDR3 is 17 residues. V was clipped by 4 bases and J by 7 bases; unmatched bases: 15. Germline V lookup: CDR1 SGHTA, CDR2 FQGNSA. Written as DNA, the CDR3 is TGTGCCAGCAGCTCCCCTCCAGGGGGCCTAGCCCTAAATGAGCAGTTCTTC. Protein: CASSSPPGGLALNEQFF.

V and J are TRBV19 and TRBJ1-1, with 7 bases identical to TRBD1. Trimming took 4 bases from V and 6 from J; bases not matched to a gene: 8. CDR1 is LNHDA, CDR2 SQIVND, per germline (reference sequence). The CDR3 is 14 residues long. The CDR3 reads CASSTPTGRAEAFF. The CDR3 region has the DNA TGTGCCAGTAGTACCCCGACAGGGCGGGCTGAAGCTTTCTTT. The complete variable domain, with remaining parts taken from reference TRBV19 and TRBJ1-1, reads DGGITQSPKYLFRKEGQNVTLSCEQNLNHDAMYWYRQDPGQGLRLIYYSQIVNDFQKGDIAEGYSVSREKKESFPLTVTSAQKNPTAFYLCASSTPTGRAEAFFGQGTRLTVV.

This clone was detected only once. V and J are TRBV4-1 and TRBJ1-2, with 7 nucleotides matching TRBD1. Germline V lookup: CDR1 MGHRA, CDR2 YSYEKL. The CDR3 spans 14 residues. J was trimmed by 6 bases and V by 2 bases; bases with no gene match: 6. The CDR3: CASSQPGTENGYTF. The CDR3 coding sequence is TGCGCCAGCAGCCAACCCGGGACAGAGAATGGCTACACCTTC.

The chain employs TRBV6-5 and TRBJ1-6; D might be TRBD1 (6 bases). In germline, CDR1 is MNHEY, CDR2 SVGAGI. Trimming removed 4 bases at V and 7 bases at J, with 17 bases between. This CDR3 is 16 amino acids long. The CDR3 nucleotides are TGTGCCAGCAGTTCCCGGGGGGGCGGGACAAATTCACCCCTCCACTTT. Translating it yields CASSSRGGGTNSPLHF.

This rearrangement joins TRBV5-4 to TRBJ1-5, with D tentatively TRBD1 (5 bases). V was clipped by 4 bases and J by 5 bases, with 19 bases between them. This CDR3 is built from 16 residues. Germline V lookup: CDR1 SGHNT, CDR2 YYREEE (reference sequence). CDR3 protein: CASSNGPGVRDQPQHF. In DNA, the CDR3 is TGTGCCAGCAGCAATGGGCCGGGGGTAAGGGATCAGCCCCAGCATTTT.

The chain combines TRBV3-1 (or the pseudogene TRBV3-2) with TRBJ2-2, with TRBD2 identical over 11 bases. The CDR3 spans 17 residues. Per germline, CDR1 LGHDT and CDR2 YNNKEL (reference sequence). The J segment lost 7 bases and the V segment lost 5 bases, leaving 12 bases of the junction unmatched. Here the CDR3 DNA reads TGTGCCAGCAGCGACCTAACTAGCGGGGGTCCGGGCGGGGAGCTGTTTTTT. Translating gives CASSDLTSGGPGGELFF.

This clone was observed once. The CDR3, as DNA: TGTGCCAGCAGTTATACAGGTTTCGCCCTCAATGAGCAGTTCTTC. Translating it yields CASSYTGFALNEQFF. V and J are TRBV2 and TRBJ2-1, with a weak D call TRBD1 (5 bases). The CDR3 is made up of 15 amino acids. V lost 5 bases to trimming and J lost 6 bases, with 17 bases between them. Germline V CDR1 and CDR2: SNHLY, FYNNEI.

This clone was counted a single time. The CDR3 is CASSLAPWGDRGFETQYF. CDR3 sequence (DNA): TGTGCCAGCAGCTTAGCCCCGTGGGGAGACAGGGGCTTCGAGACCCAGTACTTC. J is TRBJ2-5 and V is TRBV7-9; 8 bases match TRBD1. Losses at the gene ends were 0 bases for V and 5 bases for J; bases not matched to a gene: 14. The CDR3 has 18 residues. Germline V gene sequence: CDR1 SEHNR, CDR2 FQNEAQ (reference sequence). Full variable domain (missing parts from reference TRBV7-9 and TRBJ2-5): DTGVSQNPRHKITKRGQNVTFRCDPISEHNRLYWYRQTLGQGPEFLTYFQNEAQLEKSRLLSDRFSAERPKGSFSTLEIQRTEQGDSAMYLCASSLAPWGDRGFETQYFGPGTRLLVL.

CDR3 sequence: CASSPRTGTGVEGTEAFF. CDR3 nucleotide sequence: TGTGCCAGCTCGCCGAGAACCGGGACAGGGGTAGAAGGGACTGAAGCTTTCTTT. This chain links TRBV18 with TRBJ1-1, with 10 bases identical to TRBD1. In germline, CDR1 is KGHSH, CDR2 LQKENI. V was pared by 6 bases and J by 5 bases, with 18 bases of the junction left unmatched. The CDR3 extends over 18 amino acids. The full variable domain, its missing parts supplied by reference TRBV18 and TRBJ1-1, is NAGVMQNPRHLVRRRGQEARLRCSPMKGHSHVYWYRQLPEEGLKFMVYLQKENIIDESGMPKERFSAEFPKEGPSILRIQQVVRGDSAAYFCASSPRTGTGVEGTEAFFGQGTRLTVV.

The chain carries TRBV13 and TRBJ2-1; TRBD2 aligns across 7 bases. Unmatched junction bases numbered 13, after V lost 5 bases and J lost 0 bases. Germline V gene lookup returns CDR1 PRHDT and CDR2 FYEKMQ (reference sequence). This CDR3 comprises 18 residues. In DNA, the CDR3 is TGTGCCAGCAGCCCACCCCCTAGCGGAATAAGCTCCTACAATGAGCAGTTCTTC. This gives the protein CASSPPPSGISSYNEQFF.

The CDR3 loop reads CATSEATSGGNNEQFF. For the CDR3, the DNA is TGTGCCACCAGTGAAGCAACTAGCGGGGGAAACAATGAGCAGTTCTTC. The rearrangement uses TRBV24-1 and TRBJ2-1; 11 bases match TRBD2. V lost 4 bases to trimming and J lost 5 bases; unmatched junction nucleotides: 6. This CDR3 has 16 residues. Germline V gene data show CDR1 as KGHDR and CDR2 as SFDVKD.